The 29 T cell receptor beta chains presented below share a single source sample, sequenced in a study of cytomegalovirus exposure and HLA in healthy donors (dated by TCRdb to about 2017). The library was generated by the immunoSEQ multiplex PCR assay. For the multiplex PCR, a mixture combining 60 forward primers for TCR Vbeta segments and 13 reverse primers for TCR Jbeta segments was used. TCRdb retrieved this table from immuneACCESS and kept in-frame rearrangements only. Not all clones are present; in checked studies, unresolved V genes account for under half, and no reason is known for the remainder. Counted in this sample were about 110,000 clones; roughly 70% of them appeared once. Under 1.5% of the sample comes from the top ten. The source material was PBMCs. All receptors come from a man aged 40-49 years in good health and CMV-seronegative.

This rearrangement joins TRBV5-1 to TRBJ2-7; the D gene is possibly TRBD2 (6 bases). The CDR3 length is 16 residues. CDR1 is SGHRS, CDR2 YFSETQ, per germline. V dropped 0 bases and J dropped 2 bases, with 15 bases sitting between them. CDR3 region: CASSLAGGGDPYEQYF. CDR3 DNA: TGCGCCAGCAGCTTGGCTGGAGGAGGGGACCCCTACGAGCAGTACTTC. Full variable domain (outside the CDR3, taken from reference TRBV5-1 and TRBJ2-7): KAGVTQTPRYLIKTRGQQVTLSCSPISGHRSVSWYQQTPGQGLQFLFEYFSETQRNKGNFPGRFSGRQFSNSRSEMNVSTLELGDSALYLCASSLAGGGDPYEQYFGPGTRLTVT.

This rearrangement joins TRBV5-4 to TRBJ2-3; 12 nucleotides line up with TRBD2. Germline V lookup: CDR1 SGHNT, CDR2 YYREEE (reference sequence). The CDR3 loop spans 17 amino acids. V gave up 0 bases and J gave up 2 bases; unmatched junction bases: 4. As DNA, the CDR3 is TGTGCCAGCAGCTTGGGGACTAGCGGGGCCTACACAGATACGCAGTATTTT. As protein: CASSLGTSGAYTDTQYF.

The chain recombines TRBV10-1 with TRBJ1-1, with TRBD1 as a possible D gene (5 bases). V was trimmed by 3 bases and J by 0 bases, leaving 17 bases between them. This CDR3 is built from 17 residues. Germline CDR1 reads WNHNN; CDR2 reads SYGVQD (reference sequence). The DNA for the CDR3 is TGCGCCAGCAGTGACCGGGGACTCCAAAAAATGAACACTGAAGCTTTCTTT. It codes for CASSDRGLQKMNTEAFF.

The chain recombines TRBV15 with TRBJ2-1; no clear D. Per the germline V gene, CDR1 is LNHNV and CDR2 is YYDKDF (reference sequence). The CDR3 sequence is 13 residues long. V was trimmed by 0 bases and J by 9 bases, leaving 9 bases between them. CDR3 nucleotide sequence: TGTGCCACCAGCAGAGACAACCCCGGTGAGCAGTTCTTC. It encodes CATSRDNPGEQFF.

The chain employs TRBV9 and TRBJ1-2; D not certain. Germline CDR1 is SGDLS and CDR2 is YYNGEE. Trimming pared 4 bases from V and 5 bases from J, leaving 15 bases between. The CDR3 is made up of 14 amino acids. CDR3 DNA: TGTGCCAGCAGCCAGGAGGCAGGCCCGTATGGCTACACCTTC. Residues: CASSQEAGPYGYTF.

This rearrangement joins TRBV15 to TRBJ1-5, with TRBD1 as a possible D gene (5 bases). Germline CDR1 reads LNHNV; CDR2 reads YYDKDF (reference sequence). V was pared by 4 bases and J by 2 bases, with 9 bases between. CDR3 size: 14 residues. The CDR3: CATSTQGGNQPQHF. The CDR3 nucleotides read TGTGCCACCAGCACGCAAGGGGGCAATCAGCCCCAGCATTTT.

The chain carries TRBV5-1 and TRBJ1-2; 7 nucleotides line up with TRBD1. Looked up from germline, CDR1 is SGHRS and CDR2 is YFSETQ. Trimming cost V 3 bases and J 6 bases; bases outside gene matches: 11. The CDR3 loop spans 15 amino acids. CDR3 DNA sequence: TGCGCCAGCAGCTCGGCCCCCGACAGGGTGAATGGCTACACCTTC. Encoded protein: CASSSAPDRVNGYTF.

This clone appeared a few times. V usage is TRBV4-1 and J usage is TRBJ2-7, with unresolved D. Germline V CDR1 and CDR2: MGHRA, YSYEKL. V was cut by 0 bases and J by 0 bases, with 12 bases left in between. The CDR3 spans 16 residues. The CDR3 loop reads CASSQDDVAYSYEQYF. As DNA, the CDR3 is TGCGCCAGCAGCCAAGATGATGTTGCCTACTCCTACGAGCAGTACTTC.

The J gene is TRBJ2-1, the V gene TRBV5-1, with 15 bases aligning to TRBD2. Germline V CDR1 and CDR2: SGHRS, YFSETQ. CDR3 length equals 16 residues. After removal of 5 bases from V and 6 bases from J, the junction contained 6 bases not matched to a gene. This chain's CDR3 is CASRRRTSGGANEQFF. The CDR3 nucleotides are TGCGCCAGCAGAAGAAGGACTAGCGGGGGGGCCAATGAGCAGTTCTTC.

The V call is TRBV5-1, the J call TRBJ2-7; 7 nucleotides agree with TRBD2. J lost 7 bases, V lost 7 bases, and 14 bases had no gene match. The germline gives CDR1 SGHRS, CDR2 YFSETQ. The CDR3 runs to 14 residues. CDR3 sequence (DNA): TGCGCCAGCCACGGGGGGAGCCCACTAGGGGAGCAGTACTTC. Translated, it gives CASHGGSPLGEQYF.

This chain's CDR3 is CASSERDRPYIWNSPLHF. The CDR3 DNA reads TGTGCCAGCAGTGAACGCGACAGACCCTATATCTGGAATTCACCCCTCCACTTT. J is TRBJ1-6 and V is TRBV6-1; the D gene is possibly TRBD1 (5 bases). Trimming pared 2 bases from V and 7 bases from J, leaving 21 bases between. This CDR3 spans 18 amino acids. Germline V lookup: CDR1 MNHNS, CDR2 SASEGT.

CDR3 coding DNA: TGTGCCAGCAGCCCCGGGAGACCGGCTGCTACGCAGTATTTT. Translating it yields CASSPGRPAATQYF. The rearrangement links TRBV6-4 to TRBJ2-3; maybe TRBD2 (6 bases). V was cut by 6 bases and J by 8 bases, with 18 bases left in between. The CDR3 covers 14 residues. Germline CDR1 is MRHNA and CDR2 is SNTAGT.

This clone appeared many times. The V gene is TRBV7-2, the J gene TRBJ2-1; TRBD2 aligns across 9 bases. Germline CDR1 reads SGHTA; CDR2 reads FQGNSA. The CDR3 consists of 15 residues. V was pared by 4 bases and J by 5 bases, with 6 bases of the junction left unmatched. The CDR3 here is CASSSWTSEHNEQFF. CDR3 bases: TGTGCCAGCAGCTCCTGGACTAGCGAACACAATGAGCAGTTCTTC.

The J gene is TRBJ1-2, the V gene TRBV25-1; D is unresolved. CDR3 length equals 16 residues. Germline V gene data show CDR1 as MGHDK and CDR2 as SYGVNS. The V end lost 6 bases, the J end lost 2 bases, and 19 bases lay between the germline ends. In DNA form, the CDR3 reads TGTGCCAGCAGCAGCGGCGGACCAAAGATAAACTATGGCTACACCTTC. Translation gives CASSSGGPKINYGYTF.

The chain recombines TRBV29-1 with TRBJ2-3; no reliable D call. Trimming pared 4 bases from V and 6 bases from J, leaving 5 bases between. Germline loops: CDR1 SQVTM, CDR2 ANQGSEA. The CDR3 totals 10 residues. The CDR3: CSVVRDTQYF. CDR3 DNA: TGCAGCGTTGTTCGTGATACGCAGTATTTT.

This clone was observed once. The chain combines TRBV5-1 with TRBJ1-1; TRBD1 might be the D (6 bases). CDR3 length equals 15 residues. Trimming cost V 4 bases and J 1 base, with 14 bases left between them. The germline CDR1 and CDR2 sequences are SGHRS and YFSETQ. The CDR3 DNA sequence: TGCGCCAGCAGCAAACGACAGGTCCCGAACACTGAAGCTTTCTTT. This sequence encodes CASSKRQVPNTEAFF.

The rearrangement joins TRBV4-1 to TRBJ2-7; 8 nucleotides align to TRBD1. Germline CDR1 and CDR2: MGHRA and YSYEKL. Losses at the gene ends were 3 bases for V and 2 bases for J; bases not matched to a gene: 9. This CDR3 region has 16 residues. The chain's CDR3 is CASSQAGQGAAYEQYF. In DNA, the CDR3 is TGCGCCAGCAGCCAGGCCGGACAGGGCGCCGCCTACGAGCAGTACTTC.

The sample holds a few counts of this clone. J is TRBJ2-3 and V is TRBV4-2; the match to TRBD1 covers 9 bases. From germline, CDR1 is LGHNA and CDR2 YNFKEQ. V lost 2 bases and J lost 2; bases outside the gene matches: 5. The CDR3 contains 16 residues. The chain's CDR3 is CASSQRTGASTDTQYF. Here the CDR3 DNA reads TGTGCCAGCAGCCAAAGGACAGGGGCCTCCACAGATACGCAGTATTTT.

The genes are TRBV25-1 and TRBJ1-3, with D perhaps TRBD1 (5 bases). The CDR3 has 15 residues. The V gene's germline CDR1 is MGHDK and CDR2 SYGVNS. The V end was cut by 3 bases, the J end by 4 bases, with 13 bases between. The CDR3 sequence: CASSESGGIGNTIYF. Here the CDR3 DNA reads TGTGCCAGCAGTGAGAGTGGGGGGATCGGAAACACCATATATTTT.

The V call is TRBV11-2, the J call TRBJ1-2; 7 positions match TRBD1. CDR1 SGHAT and CDR2 FQNNGV come from the germline V gene. V shed 0 bases, J shed 8 bases, and the junction held 6 bases outside the gene matches. The CDR3 length is 14 residues. CDR3 protein: CASSLEDRTRGYTF. The DNA for the CDR3 is TGTGCCAGCAGCTTAGAGGACAGGACGCGGGGCTACACCTTC.

This clone was counted once. This sequence joins TRBV5-1 and TRBJ2-5; 7 bases align to TRBD1. CDR1 is SGHRS, CDR2 YFSETQ, per germline. V lost 4 bases to trimming and J lost 5 bases; unmatched junction nucleotides: 8. This CDR3 is built from 14 residues. CDR3 sequence: CASSQQGPGETQYF. Here the CDR3 DNA reads TGCGCCAGCAGCCAACAGGGGCCCGGGGAGACCCAGTACTTC.

V usage is TRBV7-6 and J usage is TRBJ2-1, with 8 bases matching TRBD2. The CDR3 sequence is 17 residues long. Trimming cost V 3 bases and J 2 bases; bases outside gene matches: 9. Germline CDR1 SGHVS, CDR2 FNYEAQ. The CDR3 DNA follows: TGTGCCAGCAGCTTGACGCGGGGGGAGGGGACCTACAATGAGCAGTTCTTC. It codes for CASSLTRGEGTYNEQFF.

This chain uses TRBV11-2 with TRBJ1-4; D uncertain. The CDR3 is 14 residues long. Trimming cost V 1 base and J 2 bases, with 5 bases left between them. Germline CDR1 and CDR2: SGHAT and FQNNGV. This CDR3 is CASSLAQTNEKLFF. For the CDR3, the DNA is TGTGCCAGCAGCTTAGCACAGACTAATGAAAAACTGTTTTTT.

This chain connects TRBV6-5 to TRBJ1-5; D not certain. Germline V CDR1 and CDR2: MNHEY, SVGAGI. The V end was cut by 2 bases, the J end by 7 bases, with 9 bases between. The CDR3 runs 13 residues. The CDR3 DNA reads TGTGCCAGCAGTTACGGCGGGAAGCAGCCCCAGCATTTT. Protein sequence: CASSYGGKQPQHF.

This chain uses TRBV2 with TRBJ2-1, with D tentatively TRBD1 (6 bases). CDR1 SNHLY and CDR2 FYNNEI come from the germline V gene. This CDR3 region has 20 residues. Between the trimmed V and J ends, which lost 4 bases and 0 bases, there was a span of 25 bases. The CDR3 DNA sequence: TGTGCCAGCAGTGGCCTCCGTGACAGGCCAAAAGAGGGCTCCTACAATGAGCAGTTCTTC. Translating it yields CASSGLRDRPKEGSYNEQFF.

The chain uses TRBV10-1 and TRBJ1-2; 7 bases are shared with TRBD1. CDR3 size: 14 residues. J gave up 5 bases and V 0 bases, and 3 bases lay outside the gene matches. Germline V gene data show CDR1 as WNHNN and CDR2 as SYGVQD (reference sequence). The CDR3 DNA reads as TGCGCCAGCAGTGAGTCCGGGACAGCATATGGCTACACCTTC. This sequence encodes CASSESGTAYGYTF.

The chain uses TRBV6-5 and TRBJ1-4; possible D gene TRBD1, 6 bases. V was trimmed by 5 bases and J by 0 bases, leaving 10 bases between them. This CDR3 region has 15 residues. Germline CDR1 MNHEY, CDR2 SVGAGI. This CDR3 reads CASSRTASTNEKLFF. The CDR3, as DNA: TGTGCCAGCAGTCGGACAGCCTCAACTAATGAAAAACTGTTTTTT.

The chain links TRBV19 to TRBJ1-1; D may be TRBD1 (5 bases). This CDR3 region has 15 residues. Germline assignment: CDR1 LNHDA and CDR2 SQIVND (reference sequence). The V and J ends lost 5 bases and 5 bases respectively, with 18 bases between them. CDR3 region: CASSGYSPGGTEAFF. Written as DNA, the CDR3 is TGTGCCAGTAGTGGATACAGCCCCGGGGGGACTGAAGCTTTCTTT.

The chain carries TRBV11-2 and TRBJ2-1, with D uncertain. V was cut by 0 bases and J by 9 bases, with 12 bases left in between. The CDR3 length is 14 residues. Germline V gene data show CDR1 as SGHAT and CDR2 as FQNNGV. CDR3 sequence reads: CASSLDSSELEQFF. The CDR3 bases are TGTGCCAGCAGCTTAGACAGCTCGGAGCTTGAGCAGTTCTTC.